Each of the 14 T cell receptor beta chains below was sequenced from the same sample in a study of blood T cell repertoires in COVID-19. Generated by immunoSEQ multiplex PCR, the TCRdb table keeps only in-frame clones and is missing some. The sample includes hundreds of thousands of clones, roughly 80% seen only once; the top ten take about 5%. Sequencing was done on a sample of PBMCs or T cells enriched from blood (not recorded which). Receptors were obtained from a middle-aged man who had been exposed to COVID-19.

This clone was counted only a few times. The rearrangement uses TRBV7-6 and TRBJ1-1; TRBD1 aligns across 10 bases. J was trimmed by 0 bases and V by 7 bases; bases with no gene match: 5. Germline lookup yields CDR1 SGHVS and CDR2 FNYEAQ. This CDR3 spans 15 amino acids. CDR3 in amino acids: CASTRTGGMNTEAFF. In DNA, the CDR3 is TGTGCCAGCACCAGGACAGGGGGAATGAACACTGAAGCTTTCTTT.

The genes are TRBV30 and TRBJ1-1; D unresolved. CDR1 is GTSNPN, CDR2 SVGIG, per germline (reference sequence). The CDR3 is 12 residues long. V was shortened by 4 bases and J by 10 bases, with 16 bases between the two germline ends. CDR3 residues: CAWTQRGNVAFF. The CDR3 nucleotides are TGTGCCTGGACCCAAAGAGGAAATGTAGCTTTCTTT.

J is TRBJ2-3 and V is TRBV6-6; 8 positions match TRBD1. This CDR3 contains 14 residues. From germline, CDR1 is MNHNY and CDR2 SVGAGI (reference sequence). V gave up 7 bases and J gave up 6 bases; unmatched junction bases: 9. Written as DNA, the CDR3 is TGTGCCAGCACCGTCGACAGGGGCGTTGATACGCAGTATTTT. This encodes CASTVDRGVDTQYF.

This chain links TRBV19 with TRBJ2-1; D gene unclear. Per germline, CDR1 LNHDA and CDR2 SQIVND (reference sequence). V lost 4 bases and J lost 5, with 12 bases in between. CDR3 length: 14 residues. Written as DNA, the CDR3 is TGTGCCAGTAGTACCCTGGTTCAGAACAATGAGCAGTTCTTC. This gives the protein CASSTLVQNNEQFF.

V usage is TRBV5-1 and J usage is TRBJ2-5, with TRBD1 identical over 11 bases. Unmatched junction bases numbered 6, after V lost 4 bases and J lost 7 bases. Germline-derived CDR1 and CDR2 are SGHRS and YFSETQ. The CDR3 covers 14 residues. The CDR3, as DNA: TGCGCCAGCAGCGTAGGACAGGGGGCAGGGACCCAGTACTTC. As protein: CASSVGQGAGTQYF.

This rearrangement joins TRBV12-3 or TRBV12-4 to TRBJ2-7; 7 bases are a match to TRBD1. V shed 3 bases, J shed 6 bases, and the junction held 5 bases outside the gene matches. There are 13 residues in the CDR3. The CDR3 bases are TGTGCCAGCAGTTTTCGACAGGGAGTCGAGCAGTACTTC. Protein sequence: CASSFRQGVEQYF.

The rearrangement links TRBV19 to TRBJ1-5; D not resolved. Germline loops: CDR1 LNHDA, CDR2 SQIVND (reference sequence). Trimming pared 6 bases from V and 3 bases from J, leaving 21 bases between. The CDR3 covers 17 residues. The CDR3 sequence is CASSFNFLPRYNQPQHF. In DNA form, the CDR3 reads TGTGCCAGTAGCTTTAATTTCCTACCTCGATACAATCAGCCCCAGCATTTT.

The chain joins TRBV7-8 to TRBJ2-2, with D tentatively TRBD1 (6 bases). Germline V gene data show CDR1 as SGHVS and CDR2 as FQNEAQ. Deletions cut 4 bases from V and 5 bases from J, with 17 bases between. The CDR3 is 16 residues long. The CDR3 DNA sequence: TGTGCCAGCAGCTCCTACTGGACAGACATAACCGGGGAGCTGTTTTTT. Residues: CASSSYWTDITGELFF.

The V call is TRBV5-1, the J call TRBJ1-2; D gene ambiguous. Germline V gene sequence: CDR1 SGHRS, CDR2 YFSETQ. The V gene lost 1 base and the J gene lost 3 bases, with 22 bases spanning the gap. The CDR3 sequence is 18 residues long. CDR3 protein: CASSLYSGRPKADYGYTF. CDR3 DNA: TGCGCCAGCAGCTTGTATTCTGGACGTCCAAAAGCGGACTATGGCTACACCTTC.

This chain uses TRBV10-1 with TRBJ2-7; 8 bases map to TRBD1. The CDR3 is 14 amino acids. Trimming removed 6 bases from V and 5 bases from J; junction bases left unmatched: 9. The germline V gene has CDR1 WNHNN and CDR2 SYGVQD (reference sequence). The CDR3 reads CASSSGGLDHEQYF. CDR3 bases: TGCGCCAGCAGCTCAGGGGGCTTGGACCACGAGCAGTACTTC.

J is TRBJ2-1 and V is TRBV28; 13 nucleotides align to TRBD2. CDR1 MDHEN and CDR2 SYDVKM come from the germline V gene. The CDR3 loop spans 16 amino acids. V gave up 4 bases and J gave up 7 bases; unmatched junction bases: 7. In nucleotides, the CDR3 is TGTGCCAGCAGTTCCTCAGGACTAGCGGGAGATAATGAGCAGTTCTTC. It encodes CASSSSGLAGDNEQFF. Looking up the rest from reference TRBV28 and TRBJ2-1 gives the full variable domain: DVKVTQSSRYLVKRTGEKVFLECVQDMDHENMFWYRQDPGLGLRLIYFSYDVKMKEKGDIPEGYSVSREKKERFSLILESASTNQTSMYLCASSSSGLAGDNEQFFGPGTRLTVL.

The chain uses TRBV5-4 and TRBJ2-3; 8 nucleotides match TRBD2. J gave up 1 base and V 1 base, and 2 bases lay outside the gene matches. The CDR3 is 15 residues long. Germline V lookup: CDR1 SGHNT, CDR2 YYREEE (reference sequence). The DNA for the CDR3 is TGTGCCAGCAGCTTGCAAGCGGGGGGCACAGATACGCAGTATTTT. Translation gives CASSLQAGGTDTQYF.

The V and J genes are TRBV2 and TRBJ1-6; D remains unclear. CDR1 SNHLY and CDR2 FYNNEI come from the germline V gene. V lost 6 bases, J lost 0 bases, and 12 bases lay in between. The length of the CDR3 is 16 residues. The CDR3 nucleotides are TGTGCCAGCAGAGGAGACGTTGGCTCCTATAATTCACCCCTCCACTTT. Translating it yields CASRGDVGSYNSPLHF.

The V call is TRBV25-1, the J call TRBJ2-3; tentative D call: TRBD1 (7 bases). Germline loops: CDR1 MGHDK, CDR2 SYGVNS. The V end lost 8 bases, the J end lost 6 bases, and 15 bases lay between the germline ends. CDR3 length: 13 residues. In DNA, the CDR3 is TGTGCCAGCCTAATTTCAGGGGGGGATACGCAGTATTTT. It specifies CASLISGGDTQYF.